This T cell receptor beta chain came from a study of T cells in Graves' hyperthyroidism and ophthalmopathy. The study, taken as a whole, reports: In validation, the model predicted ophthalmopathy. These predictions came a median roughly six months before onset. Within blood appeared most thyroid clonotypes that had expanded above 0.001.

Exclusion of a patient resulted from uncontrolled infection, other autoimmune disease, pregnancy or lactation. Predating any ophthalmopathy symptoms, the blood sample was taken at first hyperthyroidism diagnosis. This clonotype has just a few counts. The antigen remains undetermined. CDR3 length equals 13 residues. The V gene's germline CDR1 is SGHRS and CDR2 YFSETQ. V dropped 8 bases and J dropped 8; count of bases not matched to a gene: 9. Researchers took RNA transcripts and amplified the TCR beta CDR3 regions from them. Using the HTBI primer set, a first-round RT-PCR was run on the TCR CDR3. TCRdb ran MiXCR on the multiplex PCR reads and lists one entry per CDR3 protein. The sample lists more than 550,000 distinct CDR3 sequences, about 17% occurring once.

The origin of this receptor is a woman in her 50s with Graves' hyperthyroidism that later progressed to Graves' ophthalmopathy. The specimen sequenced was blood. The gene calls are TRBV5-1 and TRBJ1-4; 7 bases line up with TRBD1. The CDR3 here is CASRQGSGEKLFF. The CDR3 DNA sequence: TGCGCCAGTAGACAGGGTTCAGGCGAAAAACTGTTTTTT.